Listed below are T cell receptor beta chains from one sample, sequenced in a study of Graves' ophthalmopathy and Graves' hyperthyroidism. In TCRdb, the multiplex PCR reads were re-called with MiXCR into one record per CDR3 protein. Seen here are around 1.1 million distinct CDR3 sequences, approximately 35% observed once, and the top ten hold 11%. The sequencing input was peripheral blood or thyroid tissue (not recorded which). These receptors all stem from an adult man with Graves' hyperthyroidism. CDR3s include the opening cysteine and the closing phenylalanine or tryptophan. The D gene is left open where the match is weak. Part of the rows lack a size; the others show once, few, many or a class for expanded clones.

TRBV6-2/TRBV6-3	TRBJ1-3	few	-	TGTGCCAGCAACCCAGGGGACGAAAGAAACACCATATATTTT	CASNPGDERNTIYF
TRBV6-2/TRBV6-3	TRBJ2-6	-	-	TGTGCCAGCAGTTACTCTGGCAATTCCAACGTCCTGACTTTC	CASSYSGNSNVLTF
TRBV7-2	TRBJ1-1	many	-	TGTGCCAGCAGCCCAGGGACACCGAGAACTGAAGCTTTCTTT	CASSPGTPRTEAFF
TRBV6-9	TRBJ1-1	-	-	TGTGCCAACGACCTGCCCAGGGTAACCATAGGGACTGAAGCTTTCTTT	CANDLPRVTIGTEAFF
TRBV11-2	TRBJ2-7	many	-	TGTGCCAGCAGCTCGACACGTGGACAGCCTTCCTACGAGCAGTACTTC	CASSSTRGQPSYEQYF
TRBV6-2/TRBV6-3	TRBJ2-2	-	TRBD1	TGTGCCAGCAGTGAGGTACAGGGGGCGAACGGGGAGCTGTTTTTT	CASSEVQGANGELFF
TRBV10-3	TRBJ2-7	-	-	TGTGCCAGCAGACGCGCCTCCGCACGGGTTTACGAGCAGTACTTC	CASRRASARVYEQYF
TRBV7-7	TRBJ2-3	-	TRBD2	TGTGCCAGTAGTATTTGGAGCGGGAGGCCACGGGAAGATACGCAGTATTTT	CASSIWSGRPREDTQYF
TRBV6-2/TRBV6-3	TRBJ1-5	-	-	TGTGCCAGCTCGTCGTGGATGGATAGCAATCAGCCCCAGCATTTT	CASSSWMDSNQPQHF
TRBV7-8	TRBJ1-2	-	-	TGTGCCTGCAGCGTTGTGAGTGTTGACGGGTATGGCTACACCTTC	CACSVVSVDGYGYTF
TRBV3-1	TRBJ1-2	few	-	TGTGCCAGCACCTCCAGCGAGAGCTATGGCTACACCTTC	CASTSSESYGYTF
TRBV11-2	TRBJ1-1	few	-	TGTGCCAGCAGATTCAGACCCGTCTTGCCTGAAGCTTTCTTT	CASRFRPVLPEAFF
TRBV10-3	TRBJ2-7	many	-	TGTGCCATCAGTGACATCTACGAGCAGTACTTC	CAISDIYEQYF
TRBV19	TRBJ2-7	-	TRBD1	TGTGCCAGTGCTCCCGGGACAGGCAACCGAGACGAGCAGTACTTC	CASAPGTGNRDEQYF
TRBV19	TRBJ2-3	few	TRBD2	TGTGCCAGTAGTATGTTAGCGGGGGGCATGGATACGCAGTATTTT	CASSMLAGGMDTQYF
TRBV12-3/TRBV12-4	TRBJ1-4	many	-	TGTGCCAGCAGTGACCGACAACGTAAACTGTTTTTT	CASSDRQRKLFF
TRBV7-2	TRBJ2-6	-	-	TGTGCCACCCCTCGGTTCGGAGGGCAGGCTGGGGCCAACGTCCTGACTTTC	CATPRFGGQAGANVLTF
TRBV10-3	TRBJ2-2	-	TRBD1	TGTGCCATCAGGGGTGACAGGGGGCGCGGGTTTGGCACCGGGGAGCTGTTTTTT	CAIRGDRGRGFGTGELFF
TRBV6-5	TRBJ1-6	few	-	TGTGCCAGCAGTTACACGCCTACAGGGAATTCACCCCTCCACTTT	CASSYTPTGNSPLHF
TRBV19	TRBJ1-5	many	TRBD1	TGTGCCAGTCGGGACAGGGGCGATCAGCCCCAGCATTTT	CASRDRGDQPQHF
TRBV7-3	TRBJ2-7	many	-	TGTGCCAGCAGCTTAGGCGTGGCCGGAGGGGTCGAGCAGTACTTC	CASSLGVAGGVEQYF
TRBV25-1	TRBJ1-6	many	-	TGTGCCAGCAGTGAAGGACAGAAGGGTTATAATTCACCCCTCCACTTT	CASSEGQKGYNSPLHF
TRBV7-9	TRBJ1-5	-	TRBD1	TGTGCCAGCTCCAAGGGGGCGCTTGGGCAGCCCCAGCATTTT	CASSKGALGQPQHF
TRBV5-4	TRBJ1-5	-	-	TGTGCCAGCAGCGATAGACAGAGCAATCAGCCCCAGCATTTT	CASSDRQSNQPQHF
TRBV4-1	TRBJ2-7	-	-	TGCGCCAGCAGCCAATATATCAGTTACGGGTACGAGCAGTACTTC	CASSQYISYGYEQYF
TRBV7-2	TRBJ2-7	few	TRBD2	TGTGCCAGCAGCTTAGCGCCGGGACTAGCGGGATCCGAGCAGTACTTC	CASSLAPGLAGSEQYF
TRBV29-1	TRBJ2-7	many	TRBD2	TGCAGCGTTTCGGGACTAGCGGCCTCCTACGAGCAGTACTTC	CSVSGLAASYEQYF
TRBV6-5	TRBJ1-4	-	-	TGTGCCAGCAGTACCAACCCGGATGCAACTAATGAAAAACTGTTTTTT	CASSTNPDATNEKLFF
TRBV9	TRBJ2-7	many	TRBD2	TGTGCCAGCAGCCTCCGGGACTATACCTACGAGCAGTACTTC	CASSLRDYTYEQYF
TRBV10-3	TRBJ2-7	-	-	TGTGCCACGGCGTCGGCAGGCTCCTACGAGCAGTACTTC	CATASAGSYEQYF
TRBV7-8	TRBJ1-5	-	TRBD1	TGTGCCAGCAGCTCCACCTGGACAGGGATTCAGCCCCAGCATTTT	CASSSTWTGIQPQHF
TRBV7-2	TRBJ1-3	many	-	TGTGCCAGCAGCCCGTCAGCTTGGAGCGGAAACACCATATATTTT	CASSPSAWSGNTIYF
TRBV2	TRBJ1-5	-	TRBD1	TGTGCCAGCAAGGACAGGGGTCAGCCCCAGCATTTT	CASKDRGQPQHF
TRBV6-6	TRBJ1-1	many	-	TGTGCCAGCAGTTACATTCAGAACACTGAAGCTTTCTTT	CASSYIQNTEAFF
TRBV10-3	TRBJ1-2	many	-	TGTGCCATCAGTGGCTACCATCTCCGGGACACTAACTATGGCTACACCTTC	CAISGYHLRDTNYGYTF
TRBV5-1	TRBJ1-1	many	TRBD1	TGTGCCAGCAGCTTAGACAGGGTGACTGAAGCTTTCTTT	CASSLDRVTEAFF
TRBV7-8	TRBJ1-2	many	TRBD1	TGTGCCAGCATCTTTACCGGGACAGGGGGCGGCTACACCTTC	CASIFTGTGGGYTF
TRBV9	TRBJ2-5	many	TRBD2	TGTGCCAGCAGCGCTAGCGGGGGGGCCTTGGGAACCCAGTACTTC	CASSASGGALGTQYF
TRBV7-2	TRBJ1-1	-	-	TGTGCCAGCAGCTTAGGGGTGAGGGCTATTGAAGCTTTCTTT	CASSLGVRAIEAFF
TRBV7-9	TRBJ1-2	-	-	TGTGCCAGCACGGGCAGCAGATATGGCTACACCTTC	CASTGSRYGYTF
TRBV20-1	TRBJ1-5	many	-	TGCAGTGCTCAGAATAGCAATCAGCCCCAGCATTTT	CSAQNSNQPQHF
TRBV7-9	TRBJ1-1	many	-	TGTGCCAGCAGCCCCTATTGGGGGGTGACCGGGACATCGGGCACTGAAGCTTTCTTT	CASSPYWGVTGTSGTEAFF
TRBV4-3	TRBJ1-6	few	-	TGCGCCAGCAGCCAAGATATTACGCGACAGCAAAATTCACCCCTCCACTTT	CASSQDITRQQNSPLHF
TRBV7-8	TRBJ2-5	many	-	TGTGCCAGCAGTCAGAGAGACTATCTGGGGACCCAGTACTTC	CASSQRDYLGTQYF
TRBV7-9	TRBJ1-2	-	-	TGTGCCAGCAGCAGATCGGACAGCTATGGCTACACCTTC	CASSRSDSYGYTF
TRBV15	TRBJ2-7	few	TRBD1	TGTGCCACCAGCAGAGCAGGGGGCGTGGGAGGAGACGAGCAGTACTTC	CATSRAGGVGGDEQYF
TRBV10-3	TRBJ2-7	-	TRBD2	TGTGCCATCAGTTTTCCTTCTAGCGGGGACTACGAGCAGTACTTC	CAISFPSSGDYEQYF
TRBV3-1	TRBJ2-7	many	-	TGTGCCAGCAGCCCGAGGGAAGAGGGGGGCGGCTACGAGCAGTACTTC	CASSPREEGGGYEQYF
TRBV29-1	TRBJ2-7	many	TRBD1	TGCAGCGCCTACGGACAGGTCAAAGGGTCCTACGAGCAGTACTTC	CSAYGQVKGSYEQYF
TRBV20-1	TRBJ1-4	-	TRBD1	TGCAGTTTTCAGACAGGGGCGGCCGAAAAACTGTTTTTT	CSFQTGAAEKLFF
TRBV29-1	TRBJ1-1	many	TRBD1	TGCAGCGCGGATATGACAGGGTGGTACACTGAAGCTTTCTTT	CSADMTGWYTEAFF
TRBV2	TRBJ2-5	-	-	TGTGCCAGCAGCTTACCGGGAAGCTTGGGGACCCAGTACTTC	CASSLPGSLGTQYF
TRBV12-3/TRBV12-4	TRBJ1-5	-	TRBD1	TGTGCCAGCAGTACCCGGGACAGGGGACAGGATCAGCCCCAGCATTTT	CASSTRDRGQDQPQHF
TRBV15	TRBJ2-6	-	-	TGTGCCACCAGCAGAGCGTTTGGCGGGGCCAACGTCCTGACTTTC	CATSRAFGGANVLTF
TRBV19	TRBJ2-7	few	-	TGTGCCAGTAGGGATCGAAATGATCCGGGAGCCTACGAGCAGTACTTC	CASRDRNDPGAYEQYF